This T cell receptor (beta chain) was sequenced for a study of response to subunit inactivated influenza vaccine. Germline V gene data show CDR1 as MDHEN and CDR2 as SYDVKM. Trimming removed 3 bases at V and 2 bases at J, with 4 bases between. The CDR3 runs 13 residues. MiXCR was run by TCRdb on the RT-PCR reads, yielding one entry per CDR3 protein. The sample contains fewer than 650,000 distinct CDR3 sequences, roughly 13% of which appear only once. This clonotype was seen more than once but under ten times. Its specificity is not known. General study results and limits: Few new T cells, the authors suggested, are recruited by each seasonal influenza vaccination.

The sequence was collected from a man aged 50 or older who received an inactivated influenza vaccine. Sample: PBMCs from blood, taken more than 35 days after vaccination. The chain uses TRBV28 and TRBJ2-2; D is unresolved. CDR3 sequence (DNA): TGTGCCAGCAGTTTCTATAACACCGGGGAGCTGTTTTTT. Protein product: CASSFYNTGELFF.